Listed below are T cell receptor beta chains from one sample, sequenced in a study of blood T cell repertoires in COVID-19. This table comes from immunoSEQ multiplex PCR, and its TCRdb copy is limited to in-frame clones, with some not included. In the table there are roughly 280,000 clones, 83% of which are singletons. The sequenced sample consisted of peripheral blood. These receptors came from a man between 60 and 75 years old who had recovered from COVID-19. Each CDR3 is given with its conserved first and last residue. The D gene is left open where the match is weak. Rows may omit the clone size; those that give it use once, few, many or a size class.

cdr3_length,d_call,j_call,v_call,clone_size,cdr3_aa,cdr3_nt
14,TRBD1,TRBJ1-1,TRBV3-1/TRBV3-2,-,CASSQGDRENEAFF,TGTGCCAGCAGCCAAGGAGACAGGGAAAATGAAGCTTTCTTT
13,TRBD1,TRBJ1-4,TRBV10-3,-,CAINRDRNEKLFF,TGTGCCATCAACCGGGACAGGAATGAAAAACTGTTTTTT
16,TRBD1,TRBJ1-1,TRBV19,-,CASSENRGMAGTEAFF,TGTGCCAGTAGTGAAAACAGGGGAATGGCCGGCACTGAAGCTTTCTTT
16,-,TRBJ1-2,TRBV4-1,-,CASSQTEADRNYGYTF,TGCGCCAGCAGCCAAACCGAGGCGGATCGAAACTATGGCTACACCTTC
16,TRBD1,TRBJ2-6,TRBV19,-,CASSPTGSAGANVLTF,TGTGCCAGTAGTCCGACAGGGTCTGCGGGGGCCAACGTCCTGACTTTC
14,TRBD1,TRBJ1-1,TRBV29-1,-,CSVRDRGPNTEAFF,TGCAGCGTCCGGGACAGGGGTCCGAACACTGAAGCTTTCTTT
14,TRBD1,TRBJ1-5,TRBV5-6,-,CASSLWDRVQPQHF,TGTGCCAGCAGCTTGTGGGACAGGGTCCAGCCCCAGCATTTT
15,TRBD1,TRBJ1-5,TRBV18,-,CASSQTGMVNQPQHF,TGTGCCAGCTCCCAGACAGGGATGGTGAATCAGCCCCAGCATTTT
15,TRBD1,TRBJ1-4,TRBV28,-,CASRQTGGRNEKLFF,TGTGCCAGCAGACAGACAGGGGGTCGGAATGAAAAACTGTTTTTT
14,TRBD1,TRBJ2-7,TRBV28,-,CASIDRGPSYEQYF,TGTGCCAGCATCGACAGGGGACCCTCCTACGAGCAGTACTTC
14,TRBD1,TRBJ1-2,TRBV30,-,CAWSRQGSNYGYTF,TGTGCCTGGTCCCGACAGGGATCAAACTATGGCTACACCTTC
16,TRBD2,TRBJ2-1,TRBV3-1/TRBV3-2,once,CASSQPGREGHGEQFF,TGTGCCAGCAGCCAACCGGGGCGGGAGGGCCATGGTGAGCAGTTCTTC
15,TRBD2,TRBJ2-7,TRBV7-3,-,CASSLHPRGGAEQYF,TGTGCCAGCAGCTTACACCCGCGGGGGGGAGCCGAGCAGTACTTC
12,-,TRBJ2-7,TRBV7-8,once,CASSHGPGEVYF,TGTGCCAGCAGCCACGGACCGGGGGAGGTTTACTTC
14,-,TRBJ1-1,TRBV5-5,-,CASSLVSGGTEAFF,TGTGCCAGCAGCTTGGTTTCGGGTGGCACTGAAGCTTTCTTT
14,-,TRBJ1-6,TRBV6-5,-,CASRPPAINSPLHF,TGTGCCAGCAGACCCCCCGCGATTAATTCACCCCTCCACTTT
14,-,TRBJ1-6,TRBV7-2,few,CASSLRRVRSPLHF,TGTGCCAGCAGCTTACGCAGGGTACGCTCACCCCTCCACTTT
13,-,TRBJ2-1,TRBV28,-,CGCGAPSYNEQFF,TGTGGTTGCGGGGCACCCTCCTACAATGAGCAGTTCTTC
14,-,TRBJ1-1,TRBV2,-,CARGGGFSNTEAFF,TGTGCCAGAGGGGGGGGCTTTTCGAACACTGAAGCTTTCTTT
13,-,TRBJ1-2,TRBV12-3/TRBV12-4,-,CASSRTENYGYTF,TGTGCCAGCAGCCGGACAGAAAACTATGGCTACACCTTC
14,-,TRBJ2-7,TRBV6-5,once,CASSYFPGSYEQYF,TGTGCCAGCAGTTACTTCCCAGGGTCCTACGAGCAGTACTTC
12,-,TRBJ2-3,TRBV6-5,once,CASRILADTQYF,TGTGCCAGCAGAATCTTAGCAGATACGCAGTATTTT